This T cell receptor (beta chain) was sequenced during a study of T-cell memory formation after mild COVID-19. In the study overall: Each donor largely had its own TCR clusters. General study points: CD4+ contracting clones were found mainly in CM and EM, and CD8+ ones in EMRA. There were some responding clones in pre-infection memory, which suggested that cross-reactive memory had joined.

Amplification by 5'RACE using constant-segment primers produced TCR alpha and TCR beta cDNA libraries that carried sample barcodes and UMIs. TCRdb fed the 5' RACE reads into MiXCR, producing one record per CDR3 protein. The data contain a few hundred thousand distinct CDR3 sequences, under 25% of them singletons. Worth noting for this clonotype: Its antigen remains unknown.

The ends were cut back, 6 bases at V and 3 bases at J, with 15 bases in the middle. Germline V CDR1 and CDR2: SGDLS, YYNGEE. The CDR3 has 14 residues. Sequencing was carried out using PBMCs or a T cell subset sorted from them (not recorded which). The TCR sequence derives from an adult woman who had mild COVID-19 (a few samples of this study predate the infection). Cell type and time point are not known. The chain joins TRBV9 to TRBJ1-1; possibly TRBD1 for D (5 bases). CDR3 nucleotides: TGTGCCAGCAAGCCCGGGGCCACCCACACTGAAGCTTTCTTT. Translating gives CASKPGATHTEAFF. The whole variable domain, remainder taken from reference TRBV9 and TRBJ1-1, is DSGVTQTPKHLITATGQRVTLRCSPRSGDLSVYWYQQSLDQGLQFLIQYYNGEERAKGNILERFSAQQFPDLHSELNLSSLELGDSALYFCASKPGATHTEAFFGQGTRLTVV.